The source of this T cell receptor (beta chain) is a study of T cells in Graves' hyperthyroidism and ophthalmopathy. This clonotype showed up just a few times. Its antigen is unknown. A clone one base away is much larger, so this may be a read error. As the CDR3 is not closed by the conserved phenylalanine or tryptophan, this likely results from a read error. Study-wide points: Most clonotypes expanded in the thyroid (above 0.001) were also present in blood.

The CDR3 totals 15 residues. V shed 4 bases and J 2 bases; nucleotides not matched to a gene: 5. CDR1 LGHNT and CDR2 FRNRAP come from the germline V gene. Amplification of TCR beta CDR3 regions was performed using RNA transcripts as template. During a first-round RT-PCR of the TCR CDR3, the HTBI primer set was used. TCRdb processed the multiplex PCR reads anew with MiXCR; each CDR3 protein has one entry. Of some 400,000 distinct CDR3 sequences listed, around an eighth are singletons. The clonotype was recovered from a man aged 25 to 45 with Graves' hyperthyroidism that later progressed to Graves' ophthalmopathy. The chain links TRBV12-5 to TRBJ1-5; 7 nucleotides align to TRBD1. The sample comprised blood. The CDR3 reads CASGSTGSGNQPQHL. CDR3 DNA sequence: TGTGCTAGTGGTTCGACAGGGAGTGGCAATCAGCCCCAGCATTTA.